The rows below give T cell receptor beta chains drawn from one sample of a study of shared clonotypes between healthy human individuals. Data came from immunoSEQ multiplex PCR; TCRdb stores just in-frame clones and leaves some out. The sample includes around 2,000,000 clones, approximately 94% of them seen just once. The specimen was naive CD8+ T cells sorted from blood. The receptors were sampled from a man aged 18 to 29 in good health. Each CDR3 is given with its conserved first and last residue. A D gene is named only where the DNA matches it firmly. Only part of the rows carry a size: once, few, many, or a class if the clone is expanded.

j_call d_call v_call clone_size cdr3_aa cdr3_nt
TRBJ1-1 - TRBV25-1 - CASSADPYTEAFF TGTGCCAGCAGTGCAGACCCATACACTGAAGCTTTCTTT
TRBJ2-7 TRBD1 TRBV13 - CASSSTGDGTYEQYF TGTGCCAGCAGCTCAACAGGGGATGGTACGTACGAGCAGTACTTC
TRBJ2-3 - TRBV9 - CASSALWGPLAEGGDTQYF TGTGCCAGCAGCGCTTTGTGGGGTCCTCTAGCGGAGGGGGGAGATACGCAGTATTTT
TRBJ2-7 TRBD1 TRBV10-1 once CASSSGTGEYEQYF TGCGCCAGCAGTTCCGGGACAGGAGAATACGAGCAGTACTTC
TRBJ2-1 TRBD2 TRBV6-5 - CASSYQGTSGGDEQFF TGTGCCAGCAGTTACCAGGGGACTAGCGGGGGCGATGAGCAGTTCTTC
TRBJ2-5 - TRBV5-1 once CASSSGPLYQETQYF TGCGCCAGCAGCTCAGGACCACTGTACCAAGAGACCCAGTACTTC
TRBJ2-3 - TRBV10-3 - CAISERFRGIDTQYF TGTGCCATCAGTGAGCGGTTCAGGGGCATAGATACGCAGTATTTT
TRBJ2-7 - TRBV5-6 - CASSLGGLHEQYF TGTGCCAGCAGCTTGGGAGGGTTGCACGAGCAGTACTTC
TRBJ2-3 TRBD2 TRBV7-6 - CASSLWAGEGTDTQYF TGTGCCAGCAGCCTATGGGCGGGAGAGGGCACAGATACGCAGTATTTT
TRBJ2-1 - TRBV9 - CASSVGGFEQFF TGTGCCAGCAGCGTAGGCGGTTTTGAGCAGTTCTTC
TRBJ2-5 - TRBV6-6 - CASSYSRETQYF TGTGCCAGCAGTTACTCGCGTGAGACCCAGTACTTC
TRBJ1-6 - TRBV27 - CASSSVGGEGFTPLHF TGTGCCAGCAGTTCTGTGGGGGGGGAGGGGTTTACACCCCTCCACTTT
TRBJ2-1 TRBD2 TRBV30 once CAWSETSGSYNEQFF TGTGCCTGGAGTGAGACTAGCGGGAGTTACAATGAGCAGTTCTTC
TRBJ1-6 TRBD1 TRBV6-1 - CASSEALQGTGDSPLHF TGTGCCAGCAGTGAAGCGCTTCAAGGGACAGGGGATTCACCCCTCCACTTT
TRBJ2-1 - TRBV19 - CASSIGGGNEQFF TGTGCCAGTAGTATCGGAGGGGGCAACGAGCAGTTCTTC
TRBJ2-1 - TRBV5-1 once CASSERYNEQFF TGCGCCAGCAGCGAACGGTACAATGAGCAGTTCTTC
TRBJ1-5 - TRBV6-5 once CASSYSGGRQPQHF TGTGCCAGCAGTTACTCGGGGGGTAGGCAGCCCCAGCATTTT
TRBJ2-3 - TRBV7-8 - CASSLSRGGTDTQYF TGTGCCAGCAGCCTCTCCCGGGGCGGCACAGATACGCAGTATTTT
TRBJ1-6 - TRBV30 - CAWSVDLPDLGFLHF TGTGCCTGGAGTGTAGACTTGCCGGACCTGGGGTTCCTCCACTTT
TRBJ2-2 - TRBV9 once CASSVGGSGELFF TGTGCCAGCAGCGTAGGCGGGTCCGGGGAGCTGTTTTTT
TRBJ2-7 TRBD2 TRBV6-1 - CASNQRGNYEQYF TGTGCCAGCAACCAGCGGGGGAACTACGAGCAGTACTTC
TRBJ2-3 TRBD2 TRBV5-4 - CASSPSWTSGSRSDTQYF TGTGCCAGCAGCCCTAGCTGGACTAGCGGGAGTAGGTCAGATACGCAGTATTTT
TRBJ1-6 - TRBV10-3 - CAISESTRGTGFNSPLHF TGTGCCATCAGTGAGTCGACGAGGGGCACAGGGTTTAATTCACCCCTCCACTTT
TRBJ2-3 TRBD2 TRBV11-2 - CASSGRLAGAVDTQYF TGTGCCAGCAGCGGACGACTAGCGGGAGCTGTAGATACGCAGTATTTT
TRBJ2-7 - TRBV5-5 - CASSPEGGGEQYF TGTGCCAGCAGCCCTGAAGGGGGGGGAGAGCAGTACTTC
TRBJ2-1 TRBD2 TRBV9 - CASSVEVLAGGNEQFF TGTGCCAGCAGCGTAGAGGTGCTAGCGGGAGGGAATGAGCAGTTCTTC
TRBJ2-3 TRBD2 TRBV7-9 - CASSFVTSGTDTQYF TGTGCCAGCAGCTTTGTGACTAGCGGCACAGATACGCAGTATTTT
TRBJ1-4 - TRBV13 - CASSLGPATNEKLFF TGTGCCAGCAGCTTAGGACCCGCAACTAATGAAAAACTGTTTTTT
TRBJ2-7 - TRBV12-1 - CASSFLPPASGDRGEQYF TGTGCCAGCAGCTTTTTGCCGCCTGCTAGCGGCGACCGCGGCGAGCAGTACTTC
TRBJ1-2 TRBD1 TRBV4-3 once CASSQEWTGAPYGYTF TGCGCCAGCAGCCAAGAATGGACAGGGGCCCCCTATGGCTACACCTTC
TRBJ1-1 - TRBV5-6 - CASSFGGTEAFF TGTGCCAGCAGCTTCGGGGGAACTGAAGCTTTCTTT
TRBJ2-7 TRBD2 TRBV27 - CASSPGRGYEQYF TGTGCCAGCAGTCCTGGGAGGGGCTACGAGCAGTACTTC
TRBJ1-2 - TRBV10-2 - CASSEPGDYGYTF TGCGCCAGCAGTGAGCCGGGGGACTATGGCTACACCTTC
TRBJ1-2 - TRBV15 - CATSLGQGPYGYTF TGTGCCACCAGCCTAGGTCAGGGGCCCTATGGCTACACCTTC
TRBJ2-7 TRBD1 TRBV19 - CASSIDGTGSYEQYF TGTGCCAGTAGTATAGATGGGACAGGTAGCTACGAGCAGTACTTC
TRBJ2-7 - TRBV4-1 - CASSQDPTTEQYF TGCGCCAGCAGCCAAGATCCCACTACCGAGCAGTACTTC
TRBJ1-2 TRBD1 TRBV25-1 - CAATGGGYGYTF TGTGCCGCGACAGGGGGCGGCTATGGCTACACCTTC
TRBJ2-3 TRBD2 TRBV28 - CASSGRLWKGLATDTQYF TGTGCCAGCAGTGGAAGGTTATGGAAGGGACTAGCGACAGATACGCAGTATTTT
TRBJ1-1 - TRBV6-5 - CASSYLAGEVNTEAFF TGTGCCAGCAGTTATTTGGCGGGTGAAGTGAACACTGAAGCTTTCTTT
TRBJ1-6 TRBD1 TRBV7-9 few CASSPQGALENSPLHF TGTGCCAGCAGTCCTCAGGGGGCTTTAGAGAATTCACCCCTCCACTTT
TRBJ1-3 TRBD1 TRBV29-1 - CSARGDFSGNTIYF TGCAGCGCCAGGGGGGACTTCTCTGGAAACACCATATATTTT
TRBJ2-5 - TRBV6-6 - CASSYSGRQETQYF TGTGCCAGCAGTTACTCGGGCAGACAAGAGACCCAGTACTTC
TRBJ2-1 - TRBV27 - CASSNSGSYNEQFF TGTGCCAGCAGTAACTCCGGGAGTTACAATGAGCAGTTCTTC
TRBJ2-7 TRBD1 TRBV27 - CASSSTGTGYHEQYF TGTGCCAGCAGTTCGACCGGGACAGGGTACCACGAGCAGTACTTC
TRBJ1-2 - TRBV15 - CATSRGGLGGYTF TGTGCCACCAGCAGAGGAGGTTTAGGAGGCTACACCTTC
TRBJ2-7 - TRBV25-1 - CAVAPQGDEQYF TGTGCAGTGGCACCGCAGGGCGACGAGCAGTACTTC
TRBJ1-1 - TRBV30 - CAWRQYPNTEAFF TGTGCCTGGAGACAGTATCCCAACACTGAAGCTTTCTTT
TRBJ2-5 - TRBV30 - CAWDRRNQETQYF TGTGCCTGGGACAGACGGAACCAAGAGACCCAGTACTTC
TRBJ2-5 - TRBV11-2 - CASRTTQETQYF TGTGCCAGCAGGACCACCCAAGAGACCCAGTACTTC
TRBJ1-2 - TRBV7-8 - CASSLGIQGWGYTF TGTGCCAGCAGCTTAGGGATACAGGGTTGGGGCTACACCTTC
TRBJ2-3 - TRBV30 - CAWSNLGSWGTDTQYF TGTGCCTGGAGTAATTTGGGCTCCTGGGGGACAGATACGCAGTATTTT
TRBJ2-6 - TRBV21-1 - CASSYLLQQSRANVLTF TGTGCCAGCAGCTATCTGCTACAACAAAGTCGGGCCAACGTCCTGACTTTC
TRBJ2-7 - TRBV6-1 - CASSEPTQGYEQYF TGTGCCAGCAGTGAACCGACGCAGGGCTACGAGCAGTACTTC
TRBJ2-2 TRBD2 TRBV19 - CASRELAGGVTGELFF TGTGCCAGTAGAGAATTAGCGGGAGGGGTTACCGGGGAGCTGTTTTTT